This record covers a single T cell receptor beta chain. These data come from a study of blood T cell repertoires in COVID-19. Study context: Sites in the United States, Italy and Spain provided acute and convalescent COVID-19 samples. PBMCs, B-cell-depleted T cells, or T cells were the source of the cDNA or gDNA that made up the material.

Germline CDR1 is KGHSH and CDR2 is LQKENI. The CDR3 is 15 amino acids. With 2 bases removed from V and 7 bases from J, the gap between germline ends came to 12 bases. Only in-frame clones appear in the TCRdb table, and some are missing; sequencing was by immunoSEQ multiplex PCR. This table holds roughly 100,000 clones, approximately 89% found once. The chain recombines TRBV18 with TRBJ1-6; no reliable D call. This clonotype was sampled from a woman aged 80 or older in a cohort sampled during active COVID-19. Sequencing used peripheral blood. The DNA for the CDR3 is TGTGCCAGCTCACCAGTCGGGGTAACAAATTCACCCCTCCACTTT. Translated, it gives CASSPVGVTNSPLHF.